The rows below give T cell receptor beta chains drawn from one sample of a study of T cell responses to AZD1222 COVID-19 vaccine. The method was immunoSEQ multiplex PCR; TCRdb's version includes in-frame clones alone and lacks a portion of them. The sample carries about 100,000 clones, 90% recorded once. Source: peripheral blood, taken on day 0 of AZD1222 vaccination. All receptors come from an adult in good health. CDR3s include the opening cysteine and the closing phenylalanine or tryptophan. A D gene is named only where the DNA matches it firmly. Size values are once, few and many counts, or a class for expanded clones, and some rows have none.

CDR3nt: TGTGCCTCGACACGAAGCTCCTACAATGAGCAGTTCTTC
CDR3aa: CASTRSSYNEQFF
abundance: -
d_gene: -
j_gene: TRBJ2-1
v_gene: TRBV12-3/TRBV12-4

CDR3nt: TGTGCCGCAGCGTTCAGGGGAGGCTCCTATAATTCACCCCTCCACTTT
CDR3aa: CAAAFRGGSYNSPLHF
abundance: -
d_gene: -
j_gene: TRBJ1-6
v_gene: TRBV2

CDR3nt: TGTGCCAGCTCACCTCAGAGAAACACTGAAGCTTTCTTT
CDR3aa: CASSPQRNTEAFF
abundance: -
d_gene: -
j_gene: TRBJ1-1
v_gene: TRBV18

CDR3nt: TGCGCCAGCAGCCCGAGACCGGGGGCCTCCGAGCAGTTCTTC
CDR3aa: CASSPRPGASEQFF
abundance: -
d_gene: -
j_gene: TRBJ2-1
v_gene: TRBV5-1

CDR3nt: TGTGCCAGCAGCGTAGGCAGCGGGGGGGCCATTACGCAGTATTTT
CDR3aa: CASSVGSGGAITQYF
abundance: -
d_gene: TRBD2
j_gene: TRBJ2-3
v_gene: TRBV9

CDR3nt: TGTGCCAGCAACGACGGGGCTGGGGAGCAGTACTTC
CDR3aa: CASNDGAGEQYF
abundance: -
d_gene: -
j_gene: TRBJ2-7
v_gene: TRBV6-5

CDR3nt: TGTGCCAGTAGTAGTCGGACAGCCACTGAAGCTTTCTTT
CDR3aa: CASSSRTATEAFF
abundance: few
d_gene: -
j_gene: TRBJ1-1
v_gene: TRBV19

CDR3nt: TGTGCCAGCAGTGATTACCCCACCATATATTTT
CDR3aa: CASSDYPTIYF
abundance: -
d_gene: -
j_gene: TRBJ1-3
v_gene: TRBV6-1

CDR3nt: TGCGCCAGCAGCGTAGGCAAAGCTCACCGCTACACCTTC
CDR3aa: CASSVGKAHRYTF
abundance: -
d_gene: -
j_gene: TRBJ1-2
v_gene: TRBV5-1

CDR3nt: TGTGCCAGCAGTTACTCCTGGGGGTCCCCTGAAGCTTTCTTT
CDR3aa: CASSYSWGSPEAFF
abundance: -
d_gene: -
j_gene: TRBJ1-1
v_gene: TRBV6-5

CDR3nt: TGTGCCAGCGGGAGGAACACTGAAGCTTTCTTT
CDR3aa: CASGRNTEAFF
abundance: -
d_gene: -
j_gene: TRBJ1-1
v_gene: TRBV12-3/TRBV12-4

CDR3nt: TGTGCCAGCAGCGCTACAGGGGTTGGAACTGAAGCTTTCTTT
CDR3aa: CASSATGVGTEAFF
abundance: -
d_gene: TRBD1
j_gene: TRBJ1-1
v_gene: TRBV9

CDR3nt: TGCGCCAGCAGCTTGGATCCTAGCGGGGGTTGGACTGAGCAGTTCTTC
CDR3aa: CASSLDPSGGWTEQFF
abundance: -
d_gene: TRBD2
j_gene: TRBJ2-1
v_gene: TRBV5-1

CDR3nt: TGTGCCAGCAGTTTGGTCCAGGGGGCGGCTACCGGAAACACCATATATTTT
CDR3aa: CASSLVQGAATGNTIYF
abundance: -
d_gene: TRBD1
j_gene: TRBJ1-3
v_gene: TRBV28

CDR3nt: TGTGCCACCAGCGAGAGGTGGGTGACCTCTAGCAATCAGCCCCAGCATTTT
CDR3aa: CATSERWVTSSNQPQHF
abundance: once
d_gene: -
j_gene: TRBJ1-5
v_gene: TRBV15

CDR3nt: TGTGCCAGCAGTACCAGGGGGGCCTACGAGCAGTACTTC
CDR3aa: CASSTRGAYEQYF
abundance: -
d_gene: -
j_gene: TRBJ2-7
v_gene: TRBV2

CDR3nt: TGTGCCAGCAGCGCCCTCTTAAAGAACACTGAAGCTTTCTTT
CDR3aa: CASSALLKNTEAFF
abundance: -
d_gene: -
j_gene: TRBJ1-1
v_gene: TRBV2

CDR3nt: TGTGCCAGTAGTCATCATATGGGTAGTCTTACCTACAATGAGCAGTTCTTC
CDR3aa: CASSHHMGSLTYNEQFF
abundance: -
d_gene: -
j_gene: TRBJ2-1
v_gene: TRBV19

CDR3nt: TGTGCCATCAGTGAGAGGGGGGCCCAAGAGACCCAGTACTTC
CDR3aa: CAISERGAQETQYF
abundance: -
d_gene: -
j_gene: TRBJ2-5
v_gene: TRBV10-3

CDR3nt: TGTGCCAGCAGTCGGGACAGATGGAACACTGAAGCTTTCTTT
CDR3aa: CASSRDRWNTEAFF
abundance: -
d_gene: TRBD1
j_gene: TRBJ1-1
v_gene: TRBV6-4

CDR3nt: TGTGCCAGCAGTCTTGGTTCCCGCAGGGGGACTGAAGCTTTCTTT
CDR3aa: CASSLGSRRGTEAFF
abundance: -
d_gene: TRBD1
j_gene: TRBJ1-1
v_gene: TRBV28

CDR3nt: TGTGCCAGCAGCCAACATACAGGGGCCGGCAATCAGCCCCAGCATTTT
CDR3aa: CASSQHTGAGNQPQHF
abundance: -
d_gene: TRBD1
j_gene: TRBJ1-5
v_gene: TRBV7-2

CDR3nt: TGTGCCAGCAGCCACTCGGGGGGACAGGGGGATGATCAGCCCCAGCATTTT
CDR3aa: CASSHSGGQGDDQPQHF
abundance: once
d_gene: TRBD1
j_gene: TRBJ1-5
v_gene: TRBV16

CDR3nt: TGTGCCATCAGTTTACAGGGCGGATCCTATGGCTACACCTTC
CDR3aa: CAISLQGGSYGYTF
abundance: -
d_gene: -
j_gene: TRBJ1-2
v_gene: TRBV10-3

CDR3nt: TGTGCCAGTAGTATAGATCCGGGACTGGGCACTGAAGCTTTCTTT
CDR3aa: CASSIDPGLGTEAFF
abundance: once
d_gene: -
j_gene: TRBJ1-1
v_gene: TRBV19

CDR3nt: TGTGCCAGCGCTGGGGAACGTAATGAAAAACTGTTTTTT
CDR3aa: CASAGERNEKLFF
abundance: -
d_gene: -
j_gene: TRBJ1-4
v_gene: TRBV2

CDR3nt: TGCGCCAGCAGCTCAGAAACTTCGAGCGGGGGAGCCTACAATGAGCAGTTCTTC
CDR3aa: CASSSETSSGGAYNEQFF
abundance: few
d_gene: TRBD2
j_gene: TRBJ2-1
v_gene: TRBV5-1

CDR3nt: TGTGCCAGCAGTCCTCACGGGACAGTTCATGGCTACACCTTC
CDR3aa: CASSPHGTVHGYTF
abundance: -
d_gene: TRBD1
j_gene: TRBJ1-2
v_gene: TRBV28

CDR3nt: TGCAGCGTTGGGAACCTAAACAATCAGCCCCAGCATTTT
CDR3aa: CSVGNLNNQPQHF
abundance: -
d_gene: -
j_gene: TRBJ1-5
v_gene: TRBV29-1

CDR3nt: TGTGCCAGCAGGCCTTTAGGCCCTTTCTATGGCTACACCTTC
CDR3aa: CASRPLGPFYGYTF
abundance: once
d_gene: -
j_gene: TRBJ1-2
v_gene: TRBV5-5

CDR3nt: TGTGCCAGCAGCCAAGAAGAGGGGCTCAATCAGCCCCAGCATTTT
CDR3aa: CASSQEEGLNQPQHF
abundance: -
d_gene: -
j_gene: TRBJ1-5
v_gene: TRBV4-2

CDR3nt: TGTGCCTGGAGTGTTCTCGGGACAGGGCTAGAGAAACTGTTTTTT
CDR3aa: CAWSVLGTGLEKLFF
abundance: -
d_gene: TRBD1
j_gene: TRBJ1-4
v_gene: TRBV30

CDR3nt: TGTGCCAGCAGCTTAGATAGGACAGGGGCCGAAAAACTGTTTTTT
CDR3aa: CASSLDRTGAEKLFF
abundance: -
d_gene: TRBD1
j_gene: TRBJ1-4
v_gene: TRBV11-2

CDR3nt: TGCGCCAGCAGCATAAACTACAATGAGCAGTTCTTC
CDR3aa: CASSINYNEQFF
abundance: -
d_gene: -
j_gene: TRBJ2-1
v_gene: TRBV5-1

CDR3nt: TGTGCCAGCAGCCTGTGGCAGAACTACGAGCAGTACTTC
CDR3aa: CASSLWQNYEQYF
abundance: -
d_gene: -
j_gene: TRBJ2-7
v_gene: TRBV12-3/TRBV12-4

CDR3nt: TGTGCCAGCAGTGACGGAGCAGCATACCGAGATACGCAGTATTTT
CDR3aa: CASSDGAAYRDTQYF
abundance: -
d_gene: -
j_gene: TRBJ2-3
v_gene: TRBV2

CDR3nt: TGTGCCACCAGCAGAGATCCGGGGACTGGAAGCGCCACAGATACGCAGTATTTT
CDR3aa: CATSRDPGTGSATDTQYF
abundance: -
d_gene: -
j_gene: TRBJ2-3
v_gene: TRBV15

CDR3nt: TGTGCTAGTGGTTTCGGACAGGGGATGGGAGATACGCAGTATTTT
CDR3aa: CASGFGQGMGDTQYF
abundance: -
d_gene: TRBD1
j_gene: TRBJ2-3
v_gene: TRBV12-5

CDR3nt: TGTGCCAGCAGCTTGGAGCTCTCTGGAAACACCATATATTTT
CDR3aa: CASSLELSGNTIYF
abundance: -
d_gene: -
j_gene: TRBJ1-3
v_gene: TRBV5-4

CDR3nt: TGCGCCAGCAGCTTGGAGGGACCGTCGAACACTGAAGCTTTCTTT
CDR3aa: CASSLEGPSNTEAFF
abundance: -
d_gene: -
j_gene: TRBJ1-1
v_gene: TRBV5-1

CDR3nt: TGTGCCAGCAGCTTAGACCCCAACAGATTTCAGGCTGGGGAGCTGTTTTTT
CDR3aa: CASSLDPNRFQAGELFF
abundance: -
d_gene: -
j_gene: TRBJ2-2
v_gene: TRBV7-9

CDR3nt: TGTGCCAGCAGCTTGGGGGGCACAGATACGCAGTATTTT
CDR3aa: CASSLGGTDTQYF
abundance: few
d_gene: -
j_gene: TRBJ2-3
v_gene: TRBV5-4

CDR3nt: TGTGCCAGCAGCCATGCAAGAAAAAATGAAAAACTGTTTTTT
CDR3aa: CASSHARKNEKLFF
abundance: -
d_gene: -
j_gene: TRBJ1-4
v_gene: TRBV14

CDR3nt: TGTGCCAGTACTGATAGCGGGGGAGGCGTCCAGTACTTC
CDR3aa: CASTDSGGGVQYF
abundance: once
d_gene: TRBD2
j_gene: TRBJ2-5
v_gene: TRBV19

CDR3nt: TGTGCCAGCAGTTTTGGCAGCTATCTACAAGAGACCCAGTACTTC
CDR3aa: CASSFGSYLQETQYF
abundance: -
d_gene: -
j_gene: TRBJ2-5
v_gene: TRBV28

CDR3nt: TGTGCCAGCAGTCGGGACAGGGGGTCTGTTAAGCAGTACTTC
CDR3aa: CASSRDRGSVKQYF
abundance: few
d_gene: TRBD1
j_gene: TRBJ2-7
v_gene: TRBV3-1/TRBV3-2

CDR3nt: TGTGCCATCAGCGCCCCGGGACAGAGTCAGCCCCAGCATTTT
CDR3aa: CAISAPGQSQPQHF
abundance: -
d_gene: TRBD1
j_gene: TRBJ1-5
v_gene: TRBV10-3

CDR3nt: TGTGCCAGCAGCTTGGAAGGACAAGACACTAATGAAAAACTGTTTTTT
CDR3aa: CASSLEGQDTNEKLFF
abundance: -
d_gene: -
j_gene: TRBJ1-4
v_gene: TRBV5-6

CDR3nt: TGTGCCAGCAGTTACCACGGGGGCGCCCAGCAGCCCCAGCATTTT
CDR3aa: CASSYHGGAQQPQHF
abundance: -
d_gene: -
j_gene: TRBJ1-5
v_gene: TRBV6-5

CDR3nt: TGTGCCAGCAGCGAAGATGGGGGGCGGCCCGAGCAGTACTTC
CDR3aa: CASSEDGGRPEQYF
abundance: -
d_gene: -
j_gene: TRBJ2-7
v_gene: TRBV3-1/TRBV3-2

CDR3nt: TGTGCCAGCAGCCAATTGACAGGCTACAATGAGCAGTTCTTC
CDR3aa: CASSQLTGYNEQFF
abundance: -
d_gene: -
j_gene: TRBJ2-1
v_gene: TRBV3-1/TRBV3-2

CDR3nt: TGTGCCAGCAATCGGCTGACAGCGATCCTCACTGAAGCTTTCTTT
CDR3aa: CASNRLTAILTEAFF
abundance: -
d_gene: -
j_gene: TRBJ1-1
v_gene: TRBV28

CDR3nt: TGTGCCAGCAGCTTAGCGAGGACGAGGGGAAGATCTGGAAACACCATATATTTT
CDR3aa: CASSLARTRGRSGNTIYF
abundance: -
d_gene: -
j_gene: TRBJ1-3
v_gene: TRBV11-1